The source of this T cell receptor beta chain is a study of cytomegalovirus exposure and HLA in healthy donors. For the study at large: Tens of millions of unique TCRs from HLA-typed donors were held in an early release of data. Study results and caveats: The authors listed approximately 150 TCR beta chains as cytomegalovirus-associated. As a later analysis showed, a missense DCLRE1C variant was linked to trimming of TCR beta V- and J-genes.

Worth noting for this clone: The target antigen is unknown.

Germline V lookup: CDR1 SNHLY, CDR2 FYNNEI. The CDR3 is 14 residues long. V was trimmed by 3 bases and J by 0 bases, leaving 6 bases between them. PCR amplification relied on 60 Vbeta primers (plus 13 Jbeta primers). Authors' analysis steps: Among the unique TCR beta chains that a later analysis counted, 70 million to 85 million in all, roughly 10 million were shared. Repertoires were generated with immunoSEQ multiplex PCR, while TCRdb's copy carries only in-frame clones and drops some. That table furnishes V, J and clone size, whereas the DNA furnished D and trimming. This sample carries some 100,000 clones, approximately 80% of them seen once, and the ten largest clones take 4.5% to 5%.

The chain carries TRBV2 and TRBJ1-3; D might be TRBD1 (5 bases). Sequenced input: PBMCs. The TCR sequence derives from a man between 45 and 60 years old in good health and CMV-seropositive. The CDR3 loop reads CASSEGRSGNTIYF. CDR3 DNA sequence: TGTGCCAGCAGTGAGGGGCGCTCTGGAAACACCATATATTTT.